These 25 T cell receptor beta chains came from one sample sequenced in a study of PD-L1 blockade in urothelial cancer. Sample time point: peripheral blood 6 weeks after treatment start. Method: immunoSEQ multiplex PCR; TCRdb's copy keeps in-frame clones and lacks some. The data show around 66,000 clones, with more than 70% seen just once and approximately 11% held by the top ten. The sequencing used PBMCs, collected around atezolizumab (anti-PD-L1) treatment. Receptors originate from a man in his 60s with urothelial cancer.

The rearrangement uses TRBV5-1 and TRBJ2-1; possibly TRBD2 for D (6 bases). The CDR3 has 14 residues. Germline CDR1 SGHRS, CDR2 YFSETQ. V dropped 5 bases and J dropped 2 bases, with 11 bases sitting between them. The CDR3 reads CASSSRETYNEQFF. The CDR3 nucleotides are TGCGCCAGCAGTAGTCGGGAGACCTACAATGAGCAGTTCTTC.

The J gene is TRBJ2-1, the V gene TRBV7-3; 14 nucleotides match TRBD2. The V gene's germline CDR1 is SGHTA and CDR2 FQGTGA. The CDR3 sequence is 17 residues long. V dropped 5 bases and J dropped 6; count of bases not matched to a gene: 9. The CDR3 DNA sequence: TGTGCCAGCAGCCCCCTCAAGACTAGCGGGAGGGTCAATGAGCAGTTCTTC. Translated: CASSPLKTSGRVNEQFF. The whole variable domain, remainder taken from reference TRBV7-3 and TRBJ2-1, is GAGVSQTPSNKVTEKGKYVELRCDPISGHTALYWYRQSLGQGPEFLIYFQGTGAADDSGLPNDRFFAVRPEGSVSTLKIQRTERGDSAVYLCASSPLKTSGRVNEQFFGPGTRLTVL.

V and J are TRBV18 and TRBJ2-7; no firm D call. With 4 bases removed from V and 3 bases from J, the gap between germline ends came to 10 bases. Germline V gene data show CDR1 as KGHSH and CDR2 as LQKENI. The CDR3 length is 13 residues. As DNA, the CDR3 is TGTGCCAGCTCACTGACAACGAACTACGAGCAGTACTTC. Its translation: CASSLTTNYEQYF.

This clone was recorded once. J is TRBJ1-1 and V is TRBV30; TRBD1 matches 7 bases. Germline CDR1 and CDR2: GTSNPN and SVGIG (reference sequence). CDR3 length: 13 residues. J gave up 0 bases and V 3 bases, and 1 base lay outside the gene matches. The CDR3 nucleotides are TGTGCCTGGAGGGGACAGATGAACACTGAAGCTTTCTTT. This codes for CAWRGQMNTEAFF.

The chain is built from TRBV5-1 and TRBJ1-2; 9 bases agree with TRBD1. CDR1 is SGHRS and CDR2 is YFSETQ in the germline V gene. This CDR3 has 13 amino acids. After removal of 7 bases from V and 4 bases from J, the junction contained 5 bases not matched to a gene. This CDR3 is CASAGDRVYGYTF. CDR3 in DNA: TGCGCCAGCGCTGGGGACAGGGTCTATGGCTACACCTTC.

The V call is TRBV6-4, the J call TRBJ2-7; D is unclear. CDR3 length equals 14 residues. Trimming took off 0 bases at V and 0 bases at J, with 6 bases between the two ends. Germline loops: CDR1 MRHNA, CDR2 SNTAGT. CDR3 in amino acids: CASSDSPGSYEQYF. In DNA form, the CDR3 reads TGTGCCAGCAGTGACTCGCCGGGCTCCTACGAGCAGTACTTC.

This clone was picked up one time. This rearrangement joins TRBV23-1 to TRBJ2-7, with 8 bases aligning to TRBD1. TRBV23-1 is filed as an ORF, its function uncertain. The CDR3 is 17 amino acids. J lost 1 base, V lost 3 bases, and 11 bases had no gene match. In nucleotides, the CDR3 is TGCGCCAGCAGTCACCTGTTGGGGACAGGTGATTCCTACGAGCAGTACTTC. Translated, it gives CASSHLLGTGDSYEQYF.

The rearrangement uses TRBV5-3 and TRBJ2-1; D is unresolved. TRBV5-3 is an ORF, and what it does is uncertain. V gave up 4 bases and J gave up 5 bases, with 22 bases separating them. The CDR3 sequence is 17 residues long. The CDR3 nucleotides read TGTGCCAGAAGCACCCTATGGAGAACGCTCCTACACAATGAGCAGTTCTTC. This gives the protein CARSTLWRTLLHNEQFF.

The CDR3 loop is CASSLAQGATYEQYF. The CDR3 DNA is TGCGCCAGCAGCTTGGCCCAGGGGGCCACCTACGAGCAGTACTTC. The gene calls are TRBV5-1 and TRBJ2-7, with 8 bases identical to TRBD1. J lost 2 bases, V lost 0 bases, and 4 bases had no gene match. The CDR3 totals 15 residues. Germline V gives CDR1 SGHRS, CDR2 YFSETQ.

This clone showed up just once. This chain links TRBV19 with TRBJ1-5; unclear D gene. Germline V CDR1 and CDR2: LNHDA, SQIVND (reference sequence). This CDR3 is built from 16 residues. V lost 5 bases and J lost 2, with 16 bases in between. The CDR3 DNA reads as TGTGCCAGTAGTCCCCCGACGGGATCAGGCAATCAGCCCCAGCATTTT. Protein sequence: CASSPPTGSGNQPQHF.

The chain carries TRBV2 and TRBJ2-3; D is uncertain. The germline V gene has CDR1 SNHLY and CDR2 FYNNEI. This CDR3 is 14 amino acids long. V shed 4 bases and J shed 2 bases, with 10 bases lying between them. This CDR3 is CASSGRLLTDTQYF. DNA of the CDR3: TGTGCCAGCAGTGGTAGACTGCTCACAGATACGCAGTATTTT. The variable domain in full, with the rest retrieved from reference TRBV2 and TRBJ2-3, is EPEVTQTPSHQVTQMGQEVILRCVPISNHLYFYWYRQILGQKVEFLVSFYNNEISEKSEIFDDQFSVERPDGSNFTLKIRSTKLEDSAMYFCASSGRLLTDTQYFGPGTRLTVL.

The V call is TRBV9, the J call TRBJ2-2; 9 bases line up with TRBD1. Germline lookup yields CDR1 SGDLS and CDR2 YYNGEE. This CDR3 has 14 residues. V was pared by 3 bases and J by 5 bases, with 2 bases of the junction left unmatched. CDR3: CASSAQGATGELFF. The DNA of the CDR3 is TGTGCCAGCAGCGCACAGGGGGCAACCGGGGAGCTGTTTTTT.

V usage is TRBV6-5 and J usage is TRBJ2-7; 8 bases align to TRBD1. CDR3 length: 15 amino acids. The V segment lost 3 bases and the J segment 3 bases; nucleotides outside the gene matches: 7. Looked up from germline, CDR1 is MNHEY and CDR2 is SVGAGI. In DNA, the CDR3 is TGTGCCAGCAGTTATGCAGGGGGCCCCGACTACGAGCAGTACTTC. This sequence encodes CASSYAGGPDYEQYF.

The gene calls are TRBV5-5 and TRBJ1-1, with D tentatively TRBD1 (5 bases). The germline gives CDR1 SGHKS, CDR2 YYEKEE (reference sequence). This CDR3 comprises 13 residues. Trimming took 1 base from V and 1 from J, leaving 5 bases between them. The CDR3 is CASSLTGNTEAFF. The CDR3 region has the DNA TGTGCCAGCAGCTTGACAGGGAACACTGAAGCTTTCTTT.

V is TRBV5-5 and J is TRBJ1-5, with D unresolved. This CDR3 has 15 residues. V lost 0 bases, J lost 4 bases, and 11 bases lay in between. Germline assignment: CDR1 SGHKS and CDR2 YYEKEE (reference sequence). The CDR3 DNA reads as TGTGCCAGCAGCTTGGCCCCAGAGACAAATCAGCCCCAGCATTTT. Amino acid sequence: CASSLAPETNQPQHF.

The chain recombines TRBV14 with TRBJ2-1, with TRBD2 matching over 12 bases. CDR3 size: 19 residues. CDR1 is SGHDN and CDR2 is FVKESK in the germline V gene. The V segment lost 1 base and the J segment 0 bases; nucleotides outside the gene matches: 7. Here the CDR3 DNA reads TGTGCCAGCAGCCAAGGTTCCCTAGCGGGAGGGGTCTCCTACAATGAGCAGTTCTTC. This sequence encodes CASSQGSLAGGVSYNEQFF. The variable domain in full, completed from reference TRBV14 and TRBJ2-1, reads EAGVTQFPSHSVIEKGQTVTLRCDPISGHDNLYWYRRVMGKEIKFLLHFVKESKQDESGMPNNRFLAERTGGTYSTLKVQPAELEDSGVYFCASSQGSLAGGVSYNEQFFGPGTRLTVL.

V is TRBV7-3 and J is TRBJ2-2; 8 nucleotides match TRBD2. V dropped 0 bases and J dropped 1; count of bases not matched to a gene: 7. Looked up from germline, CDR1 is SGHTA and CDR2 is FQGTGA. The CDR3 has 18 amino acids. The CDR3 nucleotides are TGTGCCAGCAGCTTAACGGATAGCGGGGCCTTGAACACCGGGGAGCTGTTTTTT. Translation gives CASSLTDSGALNTGELFF. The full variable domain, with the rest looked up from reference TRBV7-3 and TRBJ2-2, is GAGVSQTPSNKVTEKGKYVELRCDPISGHTALYWYRQSLGQGPEFLIYFQGTGAADDSGLPNDRFFAVRPEGSVSTLKIQRTERGDSAVYLCASSLTDSGALNTGELFFGEGSRLTVL.

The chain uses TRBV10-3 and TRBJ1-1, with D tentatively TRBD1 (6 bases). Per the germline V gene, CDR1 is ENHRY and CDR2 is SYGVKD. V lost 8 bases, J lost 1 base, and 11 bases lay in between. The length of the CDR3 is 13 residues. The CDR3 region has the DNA TGTGCCATCCGACAGGATCCGAACACTGAAGCTTTCTTT. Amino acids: CAIRQDPNTEAFF.

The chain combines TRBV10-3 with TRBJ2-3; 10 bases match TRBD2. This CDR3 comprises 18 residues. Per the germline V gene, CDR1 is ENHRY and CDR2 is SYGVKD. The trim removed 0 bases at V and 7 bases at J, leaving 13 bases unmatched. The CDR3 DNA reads TGTGCCATCAGTGAGTCGTGGGGGGCTAGCGGGGGATTAAATACGCAGTATTTT. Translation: CAISESWGASGGLNTQYF.

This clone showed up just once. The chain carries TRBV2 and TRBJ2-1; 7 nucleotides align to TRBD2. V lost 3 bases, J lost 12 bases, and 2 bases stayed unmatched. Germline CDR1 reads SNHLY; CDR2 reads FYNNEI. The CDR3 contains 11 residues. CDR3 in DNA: TGTGCCAGCAGTGAGGGGGGGATGCAGTTCTTC. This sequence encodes CASSEGGMQFF.

CDR3 amino acids: CASSFLAGGREQFF. The CDR3 nucleotides read TGTGCCAGCAGCTTTCTAGCGGGAGGGAGGGAGCAGTTCTTC. J is TRBJ2-1 and V is TRBV5-6; 12 bases map to TRBD2. The V and J ends lost 2 bases and 10 bases, in that order; junction bases with no gene match: 4. CDR3 length equals 14 residues. The germline V gene encodes CDR1 SGHDT and CDR2 YYEEEE.

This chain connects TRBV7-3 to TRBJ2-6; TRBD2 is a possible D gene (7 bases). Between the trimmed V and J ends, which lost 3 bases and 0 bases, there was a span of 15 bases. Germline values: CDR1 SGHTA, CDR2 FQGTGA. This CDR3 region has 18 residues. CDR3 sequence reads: CASSFGGGLYSGANVLTF. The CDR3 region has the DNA TGTGCCAGCAGCTTCGGCGGGGGCCTTTACTCTGGGGCCAACGTCCTGACTTTC. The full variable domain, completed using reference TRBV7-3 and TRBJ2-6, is GAGVSQTPSNKVTEKGKYVELRCDPISGHTALYWYRQSLGQGPEFLIYFQGTGAADDSGLPNDRFFAVRPEGSVSTLKIQRTERGDSAVYLCASSFGGGLYSGANVLTFGAGSRLTVL.

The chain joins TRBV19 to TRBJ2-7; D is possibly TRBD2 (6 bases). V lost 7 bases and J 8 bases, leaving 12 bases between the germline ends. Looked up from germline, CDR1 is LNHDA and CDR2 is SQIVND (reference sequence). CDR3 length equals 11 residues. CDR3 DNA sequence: TGTGCCAGTATCGGGGGTTTCAAGCAGTACTTC. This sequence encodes CASIGGFKQYF.

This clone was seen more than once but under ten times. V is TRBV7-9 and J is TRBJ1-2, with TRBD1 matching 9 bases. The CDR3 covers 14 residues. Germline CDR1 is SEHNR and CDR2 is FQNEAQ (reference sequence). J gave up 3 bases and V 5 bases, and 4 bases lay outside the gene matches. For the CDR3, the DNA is TGTGCCAGCAGCGTACGACAGGGGGACTATGGCTACACCTTC. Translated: CASSVRQGDYGYTF.

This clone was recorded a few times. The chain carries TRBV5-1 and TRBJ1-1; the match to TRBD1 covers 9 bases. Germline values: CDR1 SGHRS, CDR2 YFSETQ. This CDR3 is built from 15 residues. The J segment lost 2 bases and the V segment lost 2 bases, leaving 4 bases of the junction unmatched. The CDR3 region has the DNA TGCGCCAGCAGCTTAAGACAGGGGGGTAACACTGAAGCTTTCTTT. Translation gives CASSLRQGGNTEAFF.